Included here is one T cell receptor beta chain sequence, with context. As yet, its antigen is unknown. This sample was taken from a study of T cell clonotyping in hematopoietic cell transplantation. The study, taken as a whole, reports: After transplant, recipient diversity fell while pathologically expanded clonotypes grew through day 180.

Germline assignment: CDR1 SGHRS and CDR2 YFSETQ. V gave up 6 bases and J gave up 7 bases, with 19 bases separating them. CDR3 size: 14 residues. Data came from immunoSEQ multiplex PCR; TCRdb stores just in-frame clones and leaves some out. The sample contains approximately 30,000 clones, around 95% of which appear only once. This receptor was taken from a man aged 50 to 60 in good health. Some clones in this sample may be carry-over from other donors' samples. The chain joins TRBV5-1 to TRBJ2-5; D is uncertain. Sequencing was done on a sample of peripheral blood mononuclear cells. The CDR3 DNA sequence: TGCGCCAGCAACATAGAACCGGTCGTAGGGACCCAGTACTTC. Its protein product is CASNIEPVVGTQYF.